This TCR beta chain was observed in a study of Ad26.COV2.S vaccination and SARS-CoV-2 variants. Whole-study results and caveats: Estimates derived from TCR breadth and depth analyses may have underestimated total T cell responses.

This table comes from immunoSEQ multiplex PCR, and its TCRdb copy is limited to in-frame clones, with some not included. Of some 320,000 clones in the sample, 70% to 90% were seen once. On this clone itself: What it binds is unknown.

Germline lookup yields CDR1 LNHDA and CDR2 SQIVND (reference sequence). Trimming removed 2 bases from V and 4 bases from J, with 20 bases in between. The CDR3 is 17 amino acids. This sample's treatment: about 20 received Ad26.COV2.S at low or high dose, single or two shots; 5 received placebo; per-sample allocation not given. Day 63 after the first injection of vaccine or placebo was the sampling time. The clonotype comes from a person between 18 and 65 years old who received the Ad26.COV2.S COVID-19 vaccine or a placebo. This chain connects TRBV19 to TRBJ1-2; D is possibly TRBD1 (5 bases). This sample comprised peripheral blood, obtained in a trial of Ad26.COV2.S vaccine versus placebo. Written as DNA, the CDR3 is TGTGCCAGTAGTATAAGGCGTTTGGGGGAAGGCAGCTATGGCTACACCTTC. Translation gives CASSIRRLGEGSYGYTF.